These T cell receptor beta chains were read from a single sample in a study of cytomegalovirus exposure and HLA in healthy donors. This table comes from immunoSEQ multiplex PCR, and its TCRdb copy is limited to in-frame clones, with some not included. The sample contains 150,000 to 200,000 clones, 65% to 80% of which appear only once. Sequencing was performed on PBMCs. The receptors derive from a woman in her 30s in good health and CMV-seronegative. Each CDR3 is given with its conserved first and last residue. Each record gives: clone size, V gene, J gene, D gene, CDR3 protein, CDR3 DNA. A D gene is named only where the DNA matches it firmly. The listing skips clone size in some rows; elsewhere it reads once, few, many or a size class.

clone size: NA
V gene: TRBV7-2
J gene: TRBJ2-6
D gene: NA
CDR3 protein: CASSWQGTGANVLTF
CDR3 DNA: TGTGCCAGCAGCTGGCAGGGGACCGGGGCCAACGTCCTGACTTTC

clone size: NA
V gene: TRBV4-3
J gene: TRBJ2-7
D gene: TRBD1
CDR3 protein: CASSQNTGDSYEQYF
CDR3 DNA: TGCGCCAGCAGCCAAAATACAGGGGACTCCTACGAGCAGTACTTC

clone size: NA
V gene: TRBV5-8
J gene: TRBJ2-7
D gene: TRBD1
CDR3 protein: CASRDRGRHEQYF
CDR3 DNA: TGTGCCAGCCGGGACAGGGGTAGACACGAGCAGTACTTC

clone size: NA
V gene: TRBV27
J gene: TRBJ1-2
D gene: NA
CDR3 protein: CASSSGILANYGYTF
CDR3 DNA: TGTGCCAGCAGTTCCGGGATCCTAGCTAACTATGGCTACACCTTC

clone size: few
V gene: TRBV6-5
J gene: TRBJ1-2
D gene: NA
CDR3 protein: CASRPAGVYGYTF
CDR3 DNA: TGTGCCAGCAGACCGGCGGGGGTCTATGGCTACACCTTC

clone size: NA
V gene: TRBV5-6
J gene: TRBJ1-2
D gene: TRBD1
CDR3 protein: CASSLDRGYGYPF
CDR3 DNA: TGTGCCAGCAGCTTGGACAGGGGCTATGGCTACCCCTTC

clone size: NA
V gene: TRBV19
J gene: TRBJ2-7
D gene: TRBD1
CDR3 protein: CASSLTGTSYEQYF
CDR3 DNA: TGTGCCAGTAGTTTGACAGGGACCTCCTACGAGCAGTACTTC

clone size: NA
V gene: TRBV5-1
J gene: TRBJ2-2
D gene: TRBD1
CDR3 protein: CASSLSDRPTGELFF
CDR3 DNA: TGCGCCAGCAGCTTGTCGGACAGGCCTACCGGGGAGCTGTTTTTT

clone size: once
V gene: TRBV29-1
J gene: TRBJ2-1
D gene: TRBD2
CDR3 protein: CSVVNSGRALWNEQFF
CDR3 DNA: TGCAGCGTTGTGAATAGCGGGAGGGCCTTGTGGAATGAGCAGTTCTTC

clone size: NA
V gene: TRBV4-3
J gene: TRBJ2-1
D gene: TRBD2
CDR3 protein: CASSQEFGLAGVGYNEQFF
CDR3 DNA: TGCGCCAGCAGCCAAGAATTTGGCCTAGCGGGAGTCGGGTACAATGAGCAGTTCTTC

clone size: NA
V gene: TRBV28
J gene: TRBJ2-7
D gene: NA
CDR3 protein: CASTLGHRKIYEQYF
CDR3 DNA: TGTGCCAGCACATTAGGACACAGAAAGATCTACGAGCAGTACTTC

clone size: NA
V gene: TRBV5-1
J gene: TRBJ2-3
D gene: TRBD2
CDR3 protein: CASSFPREAGGSTDTQYF
CDR3 DNA: TGCGCCAGCAGCTTCCCCCGTGAGGCGGGGGGTTCCACAGATACGCAGTATTTT

clone size: NA
V gene: TRBV5-1
J gene: TRBJ1-6
D gene: TRBD1
CDR3 protein: CASSLVGQFNSPLHF
CDR3 DNA: TGCGCCAGCAGCTTGGTGGGACAGTTTAATTCACCCCTCCACTTT

clone size: NA
V gene: TRBV5-1
J gene: TRBJ2-5
D gene: NA
CDR3 protein: CASSLVPNSQETQYF
CDR3 DNA: TGCGCCAGCAGCTTGGTCCCAAACAGCCAAGAGACCCAGTACTTC

clone size: few
V gene: TRBV7-8
J gene: TRBJ1-5
D gene: NA
CDR3 protein: CASSLAAPDLQPQHF
CDR3 DNA: TGTGCCAGCAGCTTAGCAGCGCCAGATCTCCAGCCCCAGCATTTT

clone size: NA
V gene: TRBV4-2
J gene: TRBJ2-1
D gene: TRBD2
CDR3 protein: CASSEWEGNNEQFF
CDR3 DNA: TGTGCCAGCTCCGAGTGGGAGGGAAACAATGAGCAGTTCTTC

clone size: NA
V gene: TRBV27
J gene: TRBJ1-2
D gene: TRBD1
CDR3 protein: CASSLGTGGYGYTF
CDR3 DNA: TGTGCCAGCAGTTTAGGGACAGGGGGCTATGGCTACACCTTC

clone size: NA
V gene: TRBV2
J gene: TRBJ1-1
D gene: NA
CDR3 protein: CASIALTGNTEAFF
CDR3 DNA: TGTGCCAGTATCGCATTGACTGGGAACACTGAAGCTTTCTTT

clone size: NA
V gene: TRBV19
J gene: TRBJ1-4
D gene: TRBD1
CDR3 protein: CASSDAGTGIVKLFF
CDR3 DNA: TGTGCCAGTAGTGATGCCGGGACAGGGATAGTTAAGCTGTTTTTT

clone size: NA
V gene: TRBV2
J gene: TRBJ1-1
D gene: NA
CDR3 protein: CASRSPRDYTEAFF
CDR3 DNA: TGTGCCAGCAGATCTCCGAGGGATTACACTGAAGCTTTCTTT

clone size: NA
V gene: TRBV25-1
J gene: TRBJ1-5
D gene: NA
CDR3 protein: CASSDGGRNQPQHF
CDR3 DNA: TGTGCCAGCAGTGATGGGGGGAGAAATCAGCCCCAGCATTTT

clone size: NA
V gene: TRBV5-6
J gene: TRBJ2-7
D gene: TRBD2
CDR3 protein: CASSLGGIGGGYEQYF
CDR3 DNA: TGTGCCAGCAGCTTGGGTGGAATAGGCGGGGGCTACGAGCAGTACTTC

clone size: NA
V gene: TRBV28
J gene: TRBJ1-2
D gene: NA
CDR3 protein: CASSWRGGGINYGYTF
CDR3 DNA: TGTGCCAGCAGTTGGCGTGGGGGGGGCATTAACTATGGCTACACCTTC

clone size: NA
V gene: TRBV30
J gene: TRBJ1-5
D gene: TRBD1
CDR3 protein: CAWSVKSGTGRDQPQHF
CDR3 DNA: TGTGCCTGGAGTGTCAAATCGGGGACAGGGCGAGATCAGCCCCAGCATTTT

clone size: NA
V gene: TRBV2
J gene: TRBJ2-7
D gene: NA
CDR3 protein: CASSATRSSYEQYF
CDR3 DNA: TGTGCCAGCAGTGCAACGCGGAGCTCCTACGAGCAGTACTTC

clone size: NA
V gene: TRBV2
J gene: TRBJ1-4
D gene: NA
CDR3 protein: CASSEGAESNEKLFF
CDR3 DNA: TGTGCCAGCAGTGAAGGGGCCGAATCCAATGAAAAACTGTTTTTT

clone size: NA
V gene: TRBV4-3
J gene: TRBJ2-2
D gene: NA
CDR3 protein: CASSQERNTGELFF
CDR3 DNA: TGCGCCAGCAGCCAAGAGAGAAACACCGGGGAGCTGTTTTTT

clone size: NA
V gene: TRBV6-1
J gene: TRBJ1-1
D gene: TRBD1
CDR3 protein: CASSDRGEAFF
CDR3 DNA: TGTGCCAGCAGCGACAGGGGGGAAGCTTTCTTT

clone size: NA
V gene: TRBV6-5
J gene: TRBJ1-2
D gene: NA
CDR3 protein: CASSYSESGIGYGYTF
CDR3 DNA: TGTGCCAGCAGTTACTCGGAGTCCGGGATCGGTTATGGCTACACCTTC

clone size: once
V gene: TRBV6-6
J gene: TRBJ2-7
D gene: NA
CDR3 protein: CASSYSRQGTYEHYF
CDR3 DNA: TGTGCCAGCAGTTACTCGAGGCAGGGGACCTACGAGCACTACTTC

clone size: NA
V gene: TRBV6-1
J gene: TRBJ1-1
D gene: TRBD1
CDR3 protein: CATIRDRGRTEAFF
CDR3 DNA: TGTGCCACCATTCGTGACAGGGGGAGAACTGAAGCTTTCTTT

clone size: NA
V gene: TRBV10-3
J gene: TRBJ1-1
D gene: NA
CDR3 protein: CAISEVGSNTEAFF
CDR3 DNA: TGTGCCATCAGTGAGGTAGGGAGTAACACTGAAGCTTTCTTT

clone size: once
V gene: TRBV7-8
J gene: TRBJ1-5
D gene: TRBD1
CDR3 protein: CASSSDPGQGDNQPQHF
CDR3 DNA: TGTGCCAGCAGCTCGGACCCGGGACAGGGGGACAATCAGCCCCAGCATTTT

clone size: NA
V gene: TRBV7-3
J gene: TRBJ2-1
D gene: TRBD2
CDR3 protein: CASSSPSGGADNEQFF
CDR3 DNA: TGTGCCAGCAGCAGTCCTAGCGGGGGGGCCGACAATGAGCAGTTCTTC

clone size: NA
V gene: TRBV4-1
J gene: TRBJ1-2
D gene: NA
CDR3 protein: CASSQLRGGSGYPF
CDR3 DNA: TGCGCCAGCAGCCAATTACGAGGGGGAAGTGGCTACCCCTTC

clone size: NA
V gene: TRBV5-4
J gene: TRBJ1-6
D gene: NA
CDR3 protein: CASSVRGQVRSPLHF
CDR3 DNA: TGTGCCAGCAGCGTTCGGGGACAAGTTAGGTCACCCCTCCACTTT

clone size: NA
V gene: TRBV10-3
J gene: TRBJ1-4
D gene: NA
CDR3 protein: CAISDRRGDEKLFF
CDR3 DNA: TGTGCCATCAGTGACCGGCGCGGGGATGAAAAACTGTTTTTT

clone size: NA
V gene: TRBV27
J gene: TRBJ2-1
D gene: TRBD1
CDR3 protein: CASRQDRVGGGLFF
CDR3 DNA: TGTGCCAGCAGACAGGACAGGGTCGGCGGAGGGTTGTTCTTC

clone size: NA
V gene: TRBV29-1
J gene: TRBJ2-1
D gene: NA
CDR3 protein: CSVFAAGEQFF
CDR3 DNA: TGCAGCGTTTTCGCCGCGGGTGAGCAGTTCTTC

clone size: NA
V gene: TRBV7-2
J gene: TRBJ2-7
D gene: TRBD2
CDR3 protein: CASGGTSGHYEQYF
CDR3 DNA: TGTGCCAGCGGGGGGACTAGCGGGCACTACGAGCAGTACTTC